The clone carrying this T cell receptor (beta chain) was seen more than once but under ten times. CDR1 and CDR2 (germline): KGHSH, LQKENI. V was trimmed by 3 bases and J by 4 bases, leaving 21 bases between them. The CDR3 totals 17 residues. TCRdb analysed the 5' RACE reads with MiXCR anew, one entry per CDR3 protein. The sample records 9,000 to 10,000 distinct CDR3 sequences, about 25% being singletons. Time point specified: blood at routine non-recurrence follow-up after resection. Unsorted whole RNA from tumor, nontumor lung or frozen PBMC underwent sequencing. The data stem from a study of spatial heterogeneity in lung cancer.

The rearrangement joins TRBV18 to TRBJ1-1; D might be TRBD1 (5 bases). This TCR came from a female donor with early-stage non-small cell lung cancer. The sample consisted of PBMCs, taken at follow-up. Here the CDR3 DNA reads TGTGCCAGCTCACCTTTAAACGGAAGGGGAGGAGGCACTGAAGCTTTCTTT. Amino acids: CASSPLNGRGGGTEAFF.